This T cell receptor (beta chain) originates from a study of cytomegalovirus exposure and HLA in healthy donors. Turning to the study itself: A prior analysis found more than 90 million unique TCR beta sequences from 170 million or so T cells. Notes on the study in general: Because they were indistinguishable, some V segments, including TRBV6-2 and TRBV6-3, were excluded. When analyzed later, a missense DCLRE1C variant was found to be linked to TCR beta V- and J-gene trimming.

Per the germline V gene, CDR1 is SEHNR and CDR2 is FQNEAQ (reference sequence). This CDR3 is built from 17 residues. The J segment lost 7 bases and the V segment lost 3 bases, leaving 12 bases of the junction unmatched. In the case of this clone: Antigen: not known.

The PCR used 60 Vbeta and 13 Jbeta primers. As originally analysed: Later reanalysis found 80 million or so unique TCR beta chains, around 9.9 million of them shared. Some clones are missing from TCRdb's copy, which holds only in-frame ones; the method was immunoSEQ multiplex PCR. From that table come the V and J calls and clone size; the DNA was used to work out D and trimming. This listing includes 200,000 or so clones. The sequence was obtained from a girl aged 2-10 years in good health and CMV-seropositive. The chain recombines TRBV7-9 with TRBJ2-1; the match to TRBD2 covers 10 bases. Sequences were obtained from PBMCs. For the CDR3, the DNA is TGTGCCAGCAGCTTGGGGGGGCTAGCGGGAGACTGGAATGAGCAGTTCTTC. This encodes CASSLGGLAGDWNEQFF.